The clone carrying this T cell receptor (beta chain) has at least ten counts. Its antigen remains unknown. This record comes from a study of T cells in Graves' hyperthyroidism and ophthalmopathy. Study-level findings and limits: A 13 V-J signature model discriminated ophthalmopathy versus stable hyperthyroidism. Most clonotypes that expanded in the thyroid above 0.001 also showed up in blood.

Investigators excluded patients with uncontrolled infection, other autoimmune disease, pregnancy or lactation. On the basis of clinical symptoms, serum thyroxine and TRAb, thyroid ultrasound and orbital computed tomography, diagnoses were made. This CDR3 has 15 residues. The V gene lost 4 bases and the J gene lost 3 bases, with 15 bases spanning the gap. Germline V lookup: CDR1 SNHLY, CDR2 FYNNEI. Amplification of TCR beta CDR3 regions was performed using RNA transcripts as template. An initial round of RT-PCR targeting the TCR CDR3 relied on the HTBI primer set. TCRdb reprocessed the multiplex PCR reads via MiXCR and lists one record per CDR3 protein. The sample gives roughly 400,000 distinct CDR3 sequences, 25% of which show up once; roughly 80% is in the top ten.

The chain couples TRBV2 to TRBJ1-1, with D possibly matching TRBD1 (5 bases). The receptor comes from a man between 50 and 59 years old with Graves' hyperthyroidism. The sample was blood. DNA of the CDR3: TGTGCCAGCAGTGTGGACGGGGGGGTGGACACTGAAGCTTTCTTT. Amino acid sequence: CASSVDGGVDTEAFF.